The T cell receptor beta chain under discussion was sequenced for a study of glioma-infiltrating T cells after dendritic cell vaccination. Background on the study: Glioblastoma patients came from Phase I and II dendritic cell vaccination trials.

Time point given: after dendritic cell vaccination, including at tumor progression/relapse. Sequencing used immunoSEQ multiplex PCR; TCRdb keeps in-frame clones, though not all of them. The data show just under 100,000 clones, around 80% seen once. The source material was blood, sampled after dendritic cell vaccination. The sequence was collected from a human donor with glioblastoma.

CDR3 in DNA: TGCGCCAGCAGCCGCGGACTAGCGGGGGGGCTGACCTACGAGCAGTACTTC. Its translation: CASSRGLAGGLTYEQYF. The chain joins TRBV4-1 to TRBJ2-7; TRBD2 matches 15 bases. CDR1 and CDR2 (germline): MGHRA, YSYEKL. The length of the CDR3 is 17 residues. The trim removed 4 bases at V and 2 bases at J, leaving 6 bases unmatched.